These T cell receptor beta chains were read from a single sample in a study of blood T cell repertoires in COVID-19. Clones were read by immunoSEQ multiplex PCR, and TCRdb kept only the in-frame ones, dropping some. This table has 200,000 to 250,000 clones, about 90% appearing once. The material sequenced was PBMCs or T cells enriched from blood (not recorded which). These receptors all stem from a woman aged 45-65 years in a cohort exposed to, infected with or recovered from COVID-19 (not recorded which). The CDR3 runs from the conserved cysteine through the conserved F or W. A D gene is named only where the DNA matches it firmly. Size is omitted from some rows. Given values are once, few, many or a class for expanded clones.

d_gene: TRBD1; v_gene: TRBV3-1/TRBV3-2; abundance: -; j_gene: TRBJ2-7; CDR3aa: CASSLQGAFREQYF; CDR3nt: TGTGCCAGCAGCTTACAGGGGGCGTTTCGCGAGCAGTACTTC
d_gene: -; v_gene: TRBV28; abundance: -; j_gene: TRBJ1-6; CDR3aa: CASSLSQGGSPLHF; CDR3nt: TGTGCCAGCAGTTTAAGTCAGGGAGGTTCACCCCTCCACTTT
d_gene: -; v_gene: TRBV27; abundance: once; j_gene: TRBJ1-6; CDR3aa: CASSQAQISSYNSPLHF; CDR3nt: TGTGCCAGCAGCCAGGCACAGATCAGCTCCTATAATTCACCCCTCCACTTT
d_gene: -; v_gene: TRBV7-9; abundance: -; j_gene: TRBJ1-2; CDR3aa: CASSFGAGYGYTF; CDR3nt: TGTGCCAGCAGCTTTGGAGCCGGCTATGGCTACACCTTC
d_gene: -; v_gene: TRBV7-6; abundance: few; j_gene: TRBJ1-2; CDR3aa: CASSLGWGPHTEMGYTF; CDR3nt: TGTGCCAGCAGCTTAGGATGGGGGCCACACACGGAGATGGGCTACACCTTC
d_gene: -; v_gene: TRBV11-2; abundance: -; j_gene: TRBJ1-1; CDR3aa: CASSLEAVGGEAFF; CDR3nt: TGTGCCAGCAGCTTAGAGGCGGTGGGGGGTGAAGCTTTCTTT
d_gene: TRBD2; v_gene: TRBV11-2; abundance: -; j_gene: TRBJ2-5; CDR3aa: CASSSHPLLAGGSETQYF; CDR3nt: TGTGCCAGCAGCTCCCATCCTCTACTAGCGGGGGGGTCAGAGACCCAGTACTTC
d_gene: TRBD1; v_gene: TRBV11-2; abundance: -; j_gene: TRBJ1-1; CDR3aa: CASTLQGLVPFF; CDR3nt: TGTGCCAGCACCTTACAGGGGCTGGTGCCTTTCTTT
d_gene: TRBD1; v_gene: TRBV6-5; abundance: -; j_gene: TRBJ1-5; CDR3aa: CASTRTGGRQPQHF; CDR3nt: TGTGCCAGCACTCGGACAGGGGGTAGACAGCCCCAGCATTTT
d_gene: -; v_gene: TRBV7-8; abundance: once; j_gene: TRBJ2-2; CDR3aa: CASSYAHRGGYTGELFF; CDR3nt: TGTGCCAGCAGCTATGCCCACAGGGGGGGATACACCGGGGAGCTGTTTTTT
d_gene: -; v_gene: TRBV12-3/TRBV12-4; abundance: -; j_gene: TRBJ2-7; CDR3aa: CASREAGRNEQYF; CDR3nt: TGTGCCAGCCGTGAGGCGGGCAGGAACGAGCAGTACTTC